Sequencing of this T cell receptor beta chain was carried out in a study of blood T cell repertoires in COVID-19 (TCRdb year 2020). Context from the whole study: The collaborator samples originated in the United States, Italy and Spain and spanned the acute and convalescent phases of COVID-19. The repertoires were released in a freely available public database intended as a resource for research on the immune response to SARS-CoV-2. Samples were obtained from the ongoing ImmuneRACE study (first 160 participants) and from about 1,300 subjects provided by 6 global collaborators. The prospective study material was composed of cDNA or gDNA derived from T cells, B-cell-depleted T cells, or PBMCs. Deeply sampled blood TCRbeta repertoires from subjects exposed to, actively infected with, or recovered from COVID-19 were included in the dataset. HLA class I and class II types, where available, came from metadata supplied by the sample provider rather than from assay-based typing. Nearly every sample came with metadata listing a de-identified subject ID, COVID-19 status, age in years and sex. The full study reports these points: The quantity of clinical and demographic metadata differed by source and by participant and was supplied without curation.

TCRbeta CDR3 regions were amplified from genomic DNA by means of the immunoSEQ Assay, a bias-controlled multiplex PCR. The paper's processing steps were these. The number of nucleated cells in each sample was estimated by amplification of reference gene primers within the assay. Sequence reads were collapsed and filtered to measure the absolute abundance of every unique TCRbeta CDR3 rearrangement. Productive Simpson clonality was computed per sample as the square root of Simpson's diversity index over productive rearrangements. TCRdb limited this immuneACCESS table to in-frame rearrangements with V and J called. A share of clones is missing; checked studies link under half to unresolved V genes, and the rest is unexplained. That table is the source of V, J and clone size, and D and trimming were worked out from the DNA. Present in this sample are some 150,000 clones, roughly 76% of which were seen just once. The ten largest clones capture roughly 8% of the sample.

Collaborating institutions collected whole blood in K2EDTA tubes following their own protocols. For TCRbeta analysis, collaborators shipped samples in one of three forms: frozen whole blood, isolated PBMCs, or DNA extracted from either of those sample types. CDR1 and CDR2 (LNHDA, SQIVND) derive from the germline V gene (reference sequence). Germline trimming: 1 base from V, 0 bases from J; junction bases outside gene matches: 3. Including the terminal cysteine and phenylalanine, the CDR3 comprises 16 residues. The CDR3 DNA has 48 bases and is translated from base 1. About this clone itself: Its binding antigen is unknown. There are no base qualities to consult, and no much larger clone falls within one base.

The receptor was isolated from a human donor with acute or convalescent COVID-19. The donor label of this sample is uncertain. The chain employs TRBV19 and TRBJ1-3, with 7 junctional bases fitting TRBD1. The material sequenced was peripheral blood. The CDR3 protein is CASSIVGDSSGNTIYF. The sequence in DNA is TGTGCCAGTAGTATAGTGGGGGACAGCTCTGGAAACACCATATATTTT.